The entry below gives a single T cell receptor beta chain sequence along with its context. This sample also contains other DNA sequences that code for the same CDR3. The V gene lost 0 bases and the J gene lost 3 bases, with 0 bases spanning the gap. This CDR3 spans 11 amino acids. CDR1 and CDR2 (germline): SGHKS, YYEKEE (reference sequence). The sample originates from a study of Ad26.COV2.S vaccination and SARS-CoV-2 variants. The protocol was immunoSEQ multiplex PCR, while the TCRdb copy is restricted to in-frame clones and leaves out a portion. The table includes some 350,000 clones, around 90% detected once. Treatment specified: over 15 received Ad26.COV2.S at low or high dose, single or two shots; 5 received placebo; per-sample allocation not given. Each sample was drawn 63 days after the first injection (of vaccine or placebo).

The J gene is TRBJ1-2, the V gene TRBV5-5; no reliable D call. The source of this sequence is a person between 18 and 59 years old who received the Ad26.COV2.S COVID-19 vaccine or a placebo. This specimen consisted of peripheral blood, obtained in a trial of Ad26.COV2.S vaccine versus placebo. In DNA, the CDR3 is TGTGCCAGCAGCTTGGACTATGGCTACACCTTC. Protein: CASSLDYGYTF.